One and the same sample provided the 12 T cell receptor beta chains below, sequenced in a study of CD8 T cells in ankylosing spondylitis listed by TCRdb under 2017. The library relied on 5' RACE. The sequencer was an Illumina HiSeq 2500. TCRdb passed the public sequencing reads through fastp at Q25 and MiXCR, retaining productive beta sequences. Rows with one shared CDR3 protein collapse into an entry with the most common genes and DNA. This sample gives 200,000 or so distinct CDR3 sequences in total; about 20% of them show up just once. The ten most abundant clones make up 4.3% of the sample. Sequenced: blood, either unsorted or a sorted T cell fraction (not recorded which). These receptors all stem from a male donor under 30 with ankylosing spondylitis or in good health (not recorded which). Donor details come from another sample of the same person, matched by shared clones.

Remarks on this clonotype: The junction does not match germline at one end; this may be a read error. The chain has TRBV20-1 and TRBJ2-1; 11 bases fit TRBD2. Looked up from germline, CDR1 is DFQATT and CDR2 is SNEGSKA (reference sequence). The CDR3 totals 15 residues. The CDR3 here is CSARWTSGLYNEQLF. The CDR3 nucleotides read TGCAGTGCTAGATGGACTAGCGGGCTATACAATGAGCAGTTATTT.

The chain has TRBV29-1 and TRBJ2-2; no definite D call. CDR1 and CDR2 (germline): SQVTM, ANQGSEA. The CDR3 length is 11 residues. The CDR3, as DNA: TGCAGTGGTGTCCGCACCGGGGAGCTGTTTTTT. It yields the protein CSGVRTGELFF.

Ten or more counts support this clonotype. This chain uses TRBV12-3 or TRBV12-4 with TRBJ2-5, with a weak D call TRBD2 (5 bases). The CDR3 is 12 amino acids. The V end lost 5 bases, the J end lost 2 bases, and 6 bases lay between the germline ends. The CDR3 DNA is TGTGCCAGCAGTCAGCGGCAAGAGACCCAGTACTTC. Its translation is CASSQRQETQYF.

This clonotype was picked up many times. This rearrangement joins TRBV5-6 to TRBJ1-2, with a weak D call TRBD1 (5 bases). The CDR3 spans 13 residues. Germline-derived CDR1 and CDR2 are SGHDT and YYEEEE. Between the trimmed V and J ends, which lost 3 bases and 1 base, there was a span of 7 bases. The CDR3 sequence is CASSWGSNYGYTF. The CDR3 nucleotides are TGTGCCAGCAGCTGGGGCAGTAACTATGGCTACACCTTC.

This clonotype was seen ten or more times. The CDR3 coding sequence is TGTGCCAGCAGTGAAGTAGGGGAGACCCAGTACTTC. Translating it yields CASSEVGETQYF. The J gene is TRBJ2-5, the V gene TRBV25-1, with D unresolved. Deletions cut 2 bases from V and 5 bases from J, with 6 bases between. This CDR3 contains 12 residues. The germline V gene encodes CDR1 MGHDK and CDR2 SYGVNS.

The chain uses TRBV13 and TRBJ2-7, with TRBD2 matching 10 bases. Germline CDR1 PRHDT, CDR2 FYEKMQ (reference sequence). The V segment lost 6 bases and the J segment 2 bases; nucleotides outside the gene matches: 7. There are 15 residues in the CDR3. The CDR3 nucleotides read TGTGCCAGCAGTCCCGGACTAGCGGCGCCCTACGAGCAGTACGTC. As protein: CASSPGLAAPYEQYV.

This clonotype was seen many times. V and J are TRBV9 and TRBJ2-2; 9 bases line up with TRBD2. The V segment lost 4 bases and the J segment 4 bases; nucleotides outside the gene matches: 11. This CDR3 spans 17 amino acids. The germline gives CDR1 SGDLS, CDR2 YYNGEE. CDR3 sequence reads: CASSPPRSGRITGELFF. In DNA, the CDR3 is TGTGCCAGCAGCCCCCCCCGGAGCGGGAGGATCACCGGGGAGCTGTTTTTT.

This clonotype has ten or more counts. V gene TRBV4-1 combines with J gene TRBJ1-1, with 7 bases fitting TRBD1. CDR1 is MGHRA, CDR2 YSYEKL, per germline. V lost 2 bases and J lost 11; bases outside the gene matches: 11. The CDR3 spans 14 residues. CDR3 region: CASSQIGGDSWAFF. For the CDR3, the DNA is TGCGCCAGCAGCCAAATCGGGGGGGACAGTTGGGCTTTCTTT.

The CDR3: CASSSLDTSTDTQYF. CDR3 bases: TGTGCCAGCAGCTCCTTAGATACTAGCACAGATACGCAGTATTTT. The V call is TRBV5-5, the J call TRBJ2-3; D is undetermined. Looked up from germline, CDR1 is SGHKS and CDR2 is YYEKEE (reference sequence). The CDR3 covers 15 residues. Trimming removed 3 bases at V and 0 bases at J, with 11 bases between.

This clonotype was counted many times. The J gene is TRBJ1-5, the V gene TRBV12-3 or TRBV12-4, with D unclear. Trimming shortened V by 4 bases and J by 4 bases, and 11 bases separated the two germline ends. The CDR3 is 14 amino acids. DNA for the CDR3: TGTGCCAGCAGTTCACCCGTCCAGAATCAGCCCCAGCATTTT. Its translation: CASSSPVQNQPQHF.

The rearrangement links TRBV18 to TRBJ2-7; no clear D gene. Germline V gene lookup returns CDR1 KGHSH and CDR2 LQKENI. The CDR3 consists of 15 residues. V lost 0 bases and J 2 bases, leaving 11 bases between the germline ends. Here the CDR3 reads CASSPPAGPPYEQYF. CDR3 nucleotide sequence: TGTGCCAGCTCACCACCTGCTGGACCTCCCTACGAGCAGTACTTC.

This clonotype was seen many times. The chain uses TRBV27 and TRBJ1-6; no reliable D call. CDR3 size: 16 residues. Germline values: CDR1 MNHEY, CDR2 SMNVEV (reference sequence). V was cut by 4 bases and J by 0 bases, with 10 bases left in between. The CDR3 DNA is TGTGCCAGCAGTTCGACTGTGAGCTCCTATAATTCACCCCTCCACTTT. This codes for CASSSTVSSYNSPLHF.